This T cell receptor (beta chain) emerged from a study of blood T cells in healthy people across ages. The authors ran a second PCR of about 7 to 11 cycles using a sample-barcoded 5' primer and a J-beta primer mix. TCRdb used MiXCR to reprocess the 5' RACE reads, holding one entry per CDR3 protein. This sample has around 520,000 distinct CDR3 sequences; about a quarter occur once, and the top ten carry approximately 4%. V lost 8 bases and J lost 6; bases outside the gene matches: 6. This CDR3 has 12 amino acids. Germline CDR1 reads MNHNS; CDR2 reads SASEGT. This sample also belongs to another study, concerning T cells of mothers and their children.

This TCR came from a boy under 10 years old in good health. The chain joins TRBV6-1 to TRBJ1-2; 7 nucleotides match TRBD1. Material for sequencing was blood. The DNA for the CDR3 is TGTGCCAGCGCAGGGGGTGGTGATGGCTACACCTTC. It translates to CASAGGGDGYTF.